What follows are 5 T cell receptor beta chains derived from one specimen sequenced in a study of cytomegalovirus exposure and HLA in healthy donors. Both 60 Vbeta primers and 13 Jbeta primers went into the PCR. Sequencing was performed with immunoSEQ multiplex PCR; in TCRdb, only in-frame clones are kept and a portion is missing. The table shows 140,000 or so clones, with approximately 80% occurring only once. Sequenced sample: PBMCs. These receptors originate from a middle-aged man in good health and CMV-seronegative.

The rearrangement joins TRBV5-6 to TRBJ2-7, with D perhaps TRBD2 (5 bases). The CDR3 runs to 15 residues. Germline CDR1 is SGHDT and CDR2 is YYEEEE. V was shortened by 4 bases and J by 0 bases, with 14 bases between the two germline ends. This CDR3 is CASSRTGGRSYEQYF. CDR3 nucleotides: TGTGCCAGCAGCCGGACTGGCGGGCGCTCCTACGAGCAGTACTTC.

This chain links TRBV7-8 with TRBJ1-5; D might be TRBD1 (5 bases). There are 16 residues in the CDR3. Germline CDR1 reads SGHVS; CDR2 reads FQNEAQ. Trimming took off 0 bases at V and 0 bases at J, with 9 bases between the two ends. Here the CDR3 reads CASSLAPTDSNQPQHF. Here the CDR3 DNA reads TGTGCCAGCAGCTTAGCGCCGACAGATAGCAATCAGCCCCAGCATTTT.

This chain uses TRBV19 with TRBJ2-1; tentatively, D is TRBD1 (6 bases). The germline V gene encodes CDR1 LNHDA and CDR2 SQIVND (reference sequence). The V end was cut by 6 bases, the J end by 3 bases, with 15 bases between. The CDR3 is 15 residues long. CDR3 protein: CASRETGGLYNEQFF. The CDR3 nucleotides read TGTGCCAGTAGGGAGACAGGCGGGCTCTACAATGAGCAGTTCTTC.

The chain is built from TRBV27 and TRBJ1-6, with TRBD1 identical over 7 bases. The CDR3 covers 15 residues. The V segment lost 4 bases and the J segment 7 bases; nucleotides outside the gene matches: 7. Germline lookup yields CDR1 MNHEY and CDR2 SMNVEV (reference sequence). CDR3 amino acids: CASSSRDSSNSPLHF. Written as DNA, the CDR3 is TGTGCCAGCAGTTCCCGGGACAGCTCGAATTCACCCCTCCACTTT.

The gene calls are TRBV7-4 and TRBJ1-4; no clear D. The CDR3 is 16 residues long. The germline gives CDR1 SGHVT, CDR2 SQSDAQ. Trimming stripped 1 base from V and 0 bases from J, with 9 bases between. This CDR3 is CASSLGRSTTNEKLFF. The CDR3 bases are TGTGCCAGCAGCTTAGGTCGGTCAACAACTAATGAAAAACTGTTTTTT.